These T cell receptor beta chains were read from a single sample in a study of blood T cell repertoires in COVID-19. Profiling relied on immunoSEQ multiplex PCR, and the TCRdb table lists in-frame clones only, not all of them. This table holds 150,000 to 200,000 clones, approximately 87% found once. Sequencing was carried out using peripheral blood. These TCRs come from a woman between 65 and 79 years old with acute or convalescent COVID-19. Each CDR3 is given without its conserved first and last residue. Each record gives: J gene, clone size, V gene, CDR3 protein. Expanded clones are given a class, and other clones once, few, many or no size at all.

TRBJ2-7 - TRBV6-5 ASSSGLYEQY
TRBJ1-3 - TRBV5-4 ASSATQGSGNTIY
TRBJ1-5 - TRBV6-2/TRBV6-3 ASSYRPGQPQH
TRBJ1-1 - TRBV7-9 ASRLQTNTEAF
TRBJ2-7 - TRBV7-9 ASRRGQGSYEQY
TRBJ1-6 - TRBV14 ASSRIRTGLARSLH
TRBJ2-2 - TRBV10-3 AISESRGTSSTGELF
TRBJ1-5 - TRBV9 ASSEGTGLGQPQH
TRBJ2-3 - TRBV7-2 ASSLRGYGDTQY
TRBJ1-5 - TRBV19 ASKSLGGYSNQPQH
TRBJ2-3 - TRBV5-4 ASSYPSGATDTQY
TRBJ2-1 - TRBV24-1 ATSDLKLAGEDNEQF
TRBJ2-2 few TRBV19 ASSMSAGELF
TRBJ2-7 - TRBV2 ASSGAGGSYEQY
TRBJ2-2 once TRBV7-2 ASSQSWVSGTFSGELF
TRBJ1-5 - TRBV7-2 ASSREGQGVGQPQH
TRBJ2-1 - TRBV7-9 ASSLAEGEQF
TRBJ2-7 - TRBV4-1 ASSQPLAVIPLCEQY
TRBJ1-1 few TRBV19 ASSIVGRSNTEAF
TRBJ2-7 - TRBV7-9 ASSLSAYEQY
TRBJ1-2 few TRBV24-1 ATSEKDRDGYT
TRBJ2-1 once TRBV6-2/TRBV6-3 ASSLDRRGEQF
TRBJ1-1 - TRBV6-5 ASSYGAGANTEAF
TRBJ1-5 - TRBV10-3 AISEQGRGQPQH
TRBJ1-5 - TRBV7-2 ASSSRGQPQH
TRBJ1-2 - TRBV28 ASSLGRTLPHGYT
TRBJ2-7 few TRBV5-6 ASSGRDFLYEQY
TRBJ1-2 - TRBV19 ASTGTGYGYT
TRBJ2-7 - TRBV7-9 ASSLFLAPEQY
TRBJ2-1 - TRBV5-1 ASSLDSRNNEQF
TRBJ2-1 - TRBV11-2 ASSSLGSGSYNEQF